These T cell receptor beta chains were read from a single sample in a study of blood T cell repertoires in COVID-19. Sequenced by immunoSEQ multiplex PCR; TCRdb stores in-frame clones only, minus some. The sample lists about 51,000 clones, 75% to 95% occurring once. The sequenced sample was peripheral blood. All receptors come from a man aged 50 to 60 with acute or convalescent COVID-19. Each CDR3 is given with its conserved first and last residue. D genes are given only for firm matches. Not every row has a clone size; where given, it reads once, few, many or a size class.

clone_size: NA; j_call: TRBJ1-4; v_call: TRBV5-1; d_call: NA; cdr3_aa: CASSLEQGTTNEKLFF; cdr3_nt: TGCGCCAGCAGCTTGGAACAGGGCACAACTAATGAAAAACTGTTTTTT
clone_size: NA; j_call: TRBJ1-2; v_call: TRBV7-6; d_call: TRBD1; cdr3_aa: CASSLGQGKTNYGYTF; cdr3_nt: TGTGCCAGCAGCCTGGGACAGGGAAAAACTAACTATGGCTACACCTTC
clone_size: NA; j_call: TRBJ1-4; v_call: TRBV28; d_call: NA; cdr3_aa: CASSSEGSTNEKLFF; cdr3_nt: TGTGCCAGCAGTTCGGAGGGCTCAACTAATGAAAAACTGTTTTTT
clone_size: NA; j_call: TRBJ2-1; v_call: TRBV12-5; d_call: NA; cdr3_aa: CASGSGVDEQFF; cdr3_nt: TGTGCTAGTGGTTCAGGGGTCGATGAGCAGTTCTTC
clone_size: once; j_call: TRBJ1-1; v_call: TRBV28; d_call: NA; cdr3_aa: CASSSRGGWLNTEAFF; cdr3_nt: TGTGCCAGCAGTTCCCGTGGGGGGTGGCTGAACACTGAAGCTTTCTTT
clone_size: once; j_call: TRBJ1-1; v_call: TRBV24-1; d_call: TRBD1; cdr3_aa: CATSRGTGMNTEAFF; cdr3_nt: TGTGCCACCAGTCGGGGGACAGGGATGAACACTGAAGCTTTCTTT
clone_size: NA; j_call: TRBJ2-7; v_call: TRBV28; d_call: TRBD2; cdr3_aa: CASSLTLGTSQPISYEQYF; cdr3_nt: TGTGCCAGCAGTTTAACCCTCGGGACTAGCCAGCCTATCTCCTACGAGCAGTACTTC
clone_size: NA; j_call: TRBJ2-7; v_call: TRBV5-8; d_call: NA; cdr3_aa: CASRWGGDEQYF; cdr3_nt: TGTGCCAGCAGGTGGGGGGGCGACGAGCAGTACTTC
clone_size: NA; j_call: TRBJ1-6; v_call: TRBV7-2; d_call: NA; cdr3_aa: CASSSYGQSSYNSPLHF; cdr3_nt: TGTGCCAGCAGCTCTTACGGACAGAGCTCCTATAATTCACCCCTCCACTTT
clone_size: once; j_call: TRBJ2-3; v_call: TRBV5-1; d_call: NA; cdr3_aa: CASSPSGNTQYF; cdr3_nt: TGCGCCAGCAGCCCTTCGGGGAATACGCAGTATTTT
clone_size: NA; j_call: TRBJ2-7; v_call: TRBV2; d_call: NA; cdr3_aa: CASSVGQGFSYEQYF; cdr3_nt: TGTGCCAGCAGTGTGGGGCAGGGGTTTTCATACGAGCAGTACTTC
clone_size: NA; j_call: TRBJ1-5; v_call: TRBV19; d_call: NA; cdr3_aa: CASSIQLGRGNQPQHF; cdr3_nt: TGTGCCAGTAGTATTCAGTTAGGCAGGGGCAATCAGCCCCAGCATTTT
clone_size: NA; j_call: TRBJ1-2; v_call: TRBV6-5; d_call: TRBD1; cdr3_aa: CASSYSRTGQYGYTF; cdr3_nt: TGTGCCAGCAGTTACTCTAGGACAGGGCAGTATGGCTACACCTTC
clone_size: NA; j_call: TRBJ2-3; v_call: TRBV2; d_call: TRBD1; cdr3_aa: CASSGTGDFTDTQYF; cdr3_nt: TGTGCCAGCAGCGGTACAGGGGATTTCACAGATACGCAGTATTTT
clone_size: NA; j_call: TRBJ2-1; v_call: TRBV12-3/TRBV12-4; d_call: TRBD2; cdr3_aa: CASRALAGYEQFF; cdr3_nt: TGTGCCAGCAGGGCTCTAGCGGGGTATGAGCAGTTCTTC
clone_size: NA; j_call: TRBJ1-2; v_call: TRBV6-5; d_call: TRBD1; cdr3_aa: CASRETGGIYGYTF; cdr3_nt: TGTGCCAGCAGGGAGACAGGGGGGATCTATGGCTACACCTTC
clone_size: once; j_call: TRBJ2-1; v_call: TRBV6-5; d_call: NA; cdr3_aa: CASSDLVDEQFF; cdr3_nt: TGTGCCAGCAGCGATCTGGTAGATGAGCAGTTCTTC
clone_size: NA; j_call: TRBJ1-5; v_call: TRBV7-2; d_call: NA; cdr3_aa: CASSFQPGQPQHF; cdr3_nt: TGTGCCAGCAGCTTTCAACCGGGTCAGCCCCAGCATTTT
clone_size: NA; j_call: TRBJ1-5; v_call: TRBV4-1; d_call: NA; cdr3_aa: CASSQANEIQPQHF; cdr3_nt: TGCGCCAGCAGCCAAGCGAATGAGATCCAGCCCCAGCATTTT
clone_size: NA; j_call: TRBJ2-1; v_call: TRBV7-2; d_call: NA; cdr3_aa: CASSLKESSYNEQFF; cdr3_nt: TGTGCCAGCAGCTTAAAAGAGAGCTCCTACAATGAGCAGTTCTTC
clone_size: NA; j_call: TRBJ1-3; v_call: TRBV19; d_call: NA; cdr3_aa: CASSMSGISGNTIYF; cdr3_nt: TGTGCCAGTAGTATGTCGGGGATCTCTGGAAACACCATATATTTT
clone_size: once; j_call: TRBJ2-1; v_call: TRBV24-1; d_call: TRBD2; cdr3_aa: CATSDPGLVPNNEQFF; cdr3_nt: TGTGCCACCAGTGATCCGGGACTAGTGCCAAACAATGAGCAGTTCTTC
clone_size: NA; j_call: TRBJ2-7; v_call: TRBV4-1; d_call: NA; cdr3_aa: CASSHPGAYEQYF; cdr3_nt: TGCGCCAGCAGCCACCCCGGAGCTTACGAGCAGTACTTC
clone_size: NA; j_call: TRBJ2-1; v_call: TRBV5-1; d_call: TRBD1; cdr3_aa: CASSSGQEYNEQFF; cdr3_nt: TGCGCCAGCAGCTCCGGACAGGAGTACAATGAGCAGTTCTTC
clone_size: NA; j_call: TRBJ2-2; v_call: TRBV9; d_call: NA; cdr3_aa: CASSVLLGSPGELFF; cdr3_nt: TGTGCCAGCAGCGTCCTACTAGGAAGCCCCGGGGAGCTGTTTTTT
clone_size: NA; j_call: TRBJ2-3; v_call: TRBV7-3; d_call: NA; cdr3_aa: CASSPGLNSDTQYF; cdr3_nt: TGTGCCAGCAGCCCCGGACTCAACTCAGATACGCAGTATTTT
clone_size: NA; j_call: TRBJ2-5; v_call: TRBV5-4; d_call: NA; cdr3_aa: CASSLEGAEVQYF; cdr3_nt: TGTGCCAGCAGCTTGGAGGGAGCCGAGGTCCAGTACTTC
clone_size: NA; j_call: TRBJ1-3; v_call: TRBV3-1/TRBV3-2; d_call: NA; cdr3_aa: CASSRRPIQSGNTIYF; cdr3_nt: TGTGCCAGCAGCCGAAGACCTATACAGTCTGGAAACACCATATATTTT
clone_size: NA; j_call: TRBJ2-1; v_call: TRBV24-1; d_call: NA; cdr3_aa: CATGEAGEHNEQFF; cdr3_nt: TGTGCCACCGGGGAAGCAGGGGAGCACAATGAGCAGTTCTTC
clone_size: NA; j_call: TRBJ2-7; v_call: TRBV29-1; d_call: NA; cdr3_aa: CSVESQGSYEQYF; cdr3_nt: TGCAGCGTTGAAAGCCAGGGGTCCTACGAGCAGTACTTC
clone_size: NA; j_call: TRBJ1-1; v_call: TRBV3-1/TRBV3-2; d_call: NA; cdr3_aa: CASSSRTLRRTEAFF; cdr3_nt: TGTGCCAGCAGCTCACGGACACTGCGACGGACTGAAGCTTTCTTT
clone_size: once; j_call: TRBJ1-2; v_call: TRBV19; d_call: NA; cdr3_aa: CASSIVTANYGYTF; cdr3_nt: TGTGCCAGTAGTATCGTCACAGCTAACTATGGCTACACCTTC
clone_size: NA; j_call: TRBJ2-1; v_call: TRBV12-5; d_call: NA; cdr3_aa: CASGLAAAGNEQFF; cdr3_nt: TGTGCTAGTGGTTTGGCAGCTGCAGGTAATGAGCAGTTCTTC
clone_size: NA; j_call: TRBJ1-6; v_call: TRBV30; d_call: TRBD1; cdr3_aa: CAWSIRSGTGGFRSYNSPLHF; cdr3_nt: TGTGCCTGGAGTATACGCTCCGGGACAGGGGGATTCCGCTCCTATAATTCACCCCTCCACTTT
clone_size: few; j_call: TRBJ2-2; v_call: TRBV5-1; d_call: TRBD1; cdr3_aa: CASSLFVWDRATTNTGELFF; cdr3_nt: TGCGCCAGCAGCTTGTTTGTCTGGGACAGGGCGACCACGAACACCGGGGAGCTGTTTTTT
clone_size: NA; j_call: TRBJ2-2; v_call: TRBV9; d_call: NA; cdr3_aa: CASSVLQGPGELFF; cdr3_nt: TGTGCCAGCAGCGTACTACAGGGTCCCGGGGAGCTGTTTTTT
clone_size: NA; j_call: TRBJ2-3; v_call: TRBV5-1; d_call: NA; cdr3_aa: CASRRSTDTQYF; cdr3_nt: TGCGCCAGCAGACGGAGCACAGATACGCAGTATTTT
clone_size: once; j_call: TRBJ2-7; v_call: TRBV28; d_call: TRBD1; cdr3_aa: CASSKPGTGSSYEQYF; cdr3_nt: TGTGCCAGCAGTAAACCTGGGACAGGGAGCTCCTACGAGCAGTACTTC
clone_size: NA; j_call: TRBJ1-4; v_call: TRBV7-8; d_call: TRBD1; cdr3_aa: CASSLAMGQANEKLFF; cdr3_nt: TGTGCCAGCAGCTTAGCCATGGGACAGGCTAATGAAAAACTGTTTTTT
clone_size: NA; j_call: TRBJ2-3; v_call: TRBV7-2; d_call: TRBD2; cdr3_aa: CASSLALRGGIADTQYF; cdr3_nt: TGTGCCAGCAGCTTAGCGTTGCGGGGGGGCATTGCAGATACGCAGTATTTT
clone_size: NA; j_call: TRBJ2-7; v_call: TRBV27; d_call: NA; cdr3_aa: CASSLYQGFSYEQYF; cdr3_nt: TGTGCCAGCAGCCTATACCAGGGGTTCTCCTACGAGCAGTACTTC
clone_size: NA; j_call: TRBJ1-6; v_call: TRBV6-5; d_call: NA; cdr3_aa: CASSWTEPSYNSPLHF; cdr3_nt: TGTGCCAGCAGTTGGACAGAGCCTTCCTATAATTCACCCCTCCACTTT
clone_size: NA; j_call: TRBJ2-7; v_call: TRBV12-3/TRBV12-4; d_call: NA; cdr3_aa: CASSLQGGYEQYF; cdr3_nt: TGTGCCAGCAGTTTACAGGGAGGCTACGAGCAGTACTTC
clone_size: NA; j_call: TRBJ1-2; v_call: TRBV7-6; d_call: NA; cdr3_aa: CASSLGGGHGYTF; cdr3_nt: TGTGCCAGCAGCTTAGGGGGCGGCCATGGCTACACCTTC
clone_size: NA; j_call: TRBJ1-3; v_call: TRBV5-1; d_call: TRBD1; cdr3_aa: CASSSGTGSFPNTIYF; cdr3_nt: TGCGCCAGCAGCTCCGGGACAGGAAGTTTCCCCAACACCATATATTTT
clone_size: NA; j_call: TRBJ2-4; v_call: TRBV4-1; d_call: TRBD2; cdr3_aa: CASSNRLAGENIQYF; cdr3_nt: TGCGCCAGCAGCAACCGACTAGCGGGGGAAAACATTCAGTACTTC
clone_size: NA; j_call: TRBJ2-2; v_call: TRBV7-9; d_call: NA; cdr3_aa: CASSLIAANTGELFF; cdr3_nt: TGTGCCAGCAGCTTAATTGCGGCCAACACCGGGGAGCTGTTTTTT
clone_size: NA; j_call: TRBJ2-5; v_call: TRBV5-1; d_call: NA; cdr3_aa: CASSLLTVQETQYF; cdr3_nt: TGCGCCAGCAGCTTGCTGACAGTCCAAGAGACCCAGTACTTC
clone_size: NA; j_call: TRBJ2-3; v_call: TRBV11-2; d_call: NA; cdr3_aa: CASSSPRVSTDTQYF; cdr3_nt: TGTGCCAGCAGCTCTCCCAGGGTTTCAACAGATACGCAGTATTTT
clone_size: NA; j_call: TRBJ2-3; v_call: TRBV4-1; d_call: TRBD1; cdr3_aa: CASSRLQGDTQYF; cdr3_nt: TGCGCCAGCAGCCGGCTACAGGGGGATACGCAGTATTTT
clone_size: NA; j_call: TRBJ2-7; v_call: TRBV30; d_call: NA; cdr3_aa: CAWGRRGDEQYF; cdr3_nt: TGTGCCTGGGGTCGGCGGGGCGACGAGCAGTACTTC
clone_size: NA; j_call: TRBJ2-3; v_call: TRBV29-1; d_call: TRBD2; cdr3_aa: CSVGRGGATDTQYF; cdr3_nt: TGCAGCGTGGGGCGCGGGGGGGCGACAGATACGCAGTATTTT
clone_size: NA; j_call: TRBJ1-1; v_call: TRBV5-1; d_call: TRBD1; cdr3_aa: CASSGGTGRKNTEAFF; cdr3_nt: TGCGCCAGCAGCGGAGGGACAGGACGAAAGAACACTGAAGCTTTCTTT
clone_size: once; j_call: TRBJ1-1; v_call: TRBV7-2; d_call: NA; cdr3_aa: CASSLQGRGTEAFF; cdr3_nt: TGTGCCAGCAGCTTACAGGGGAGGGGAACTGAAGCTTTCTTT